One sample yielded the 2 T cell receptor beta chains listed below, sequenced in a study of blood T cell repertoires in COVID-19. Using immunoSEQ multiplex PCR, the repertoire was profiled, and TCRdb retains in-frame clones only, with some absent. The sample lists 50,000 to 75,000 clones; about nine tenths were seen once. The specimen sequenced was peripheral blood. The origin of the receptors is a woman aged 45-60 years with active or convalescent COVID-19.

This clone was seen more than once but under ten times. This chain links TRBV5-6 with TRBJ1-3; D possibly corresponds to TRBD1 (6 bases). Trimming cost V 1 base and J 2 bases, with 7 bases left between them. Per germline, CDR1 SGHDT and CDR2 YYEEEE. This CDR3 is built from 14 residues. The CDR3 coding sequence is TGTGCCAGCAGCTTGAACAGGGCTGGAAACACCATATATTTT. Its protein product is CASSLNRAGNTIYF.

The chain recombines TRBV11-2 with TRBJ2-3, with D possibly being TRBD1 (5 bases). Germline V CDR1 and CDR2: SGHAT, FQNNGV. There are 14 residues in the CDR3. V lost 3 bases and J lost 4, with 11 bases in between. The CDR3 region is CASSFRVYADTQYF. For the CDR3, the DNA is TGTGCCAGCAGCTTCAGGGTCTACGCAGATACGCAGTATTTT.